The sequence of this TCR beta chain was determined in a study of CD8 T cells in Susac syndrome. An amount of RNA that ranged from roughly 0.5 to 1 ug was reverse transcribed with random hexamers. Multiplex PCR with immunoSEQ amplified the TCR beta CDR3 across 54 Vbeta and 13 Jbeta. MiXCR, applied by TCRdb to the immunoSEQ multiplex PCR reads, yields one record per CDR3 protein. Here the sample spans roughly 200,000 distinct CDR3 sequences, over 90% being singletons. The germline V and J ends were trimmed by 1 base and 13 bases, with 14 bases remaining between them. Germline values: CDR1 DFQATT, CDR2 SNEGSKA (reference sequence). This CDR3 is 13 amino acids long.

This rearrangement joins TRBV20-1 to TRBJ1-6; D remains ambiguous. Sequenced: CD4+ T cells from PBMCs. The sequence was collected from a human donor with multiple sclerosis. Here the CDR3 DNA reads TGCAGTGCTAGAGGTGCTGGGGAGTCTCCCCTCCACTTT. Protein sequence: CSARGAGESPLHF.